This record concerns one T cell receptor beta chain sequence. The target antigen is unknown. Within the sample, other DNA sequences also encode this same CDR3. Each donor gave one heparinised blood draw averaging about 120 mL. Every isolated RNA sample was fully reverse transcribed, so sequencing captured expressed TCRB transcripts. Sequencing was performed with immunoSEQ multiplex PCR; in TCRdb, only in-frame clones are kept and a portion is missing. The sample carries roughly 340,000 clones, approximately 12% recorded once. CDR1 MDHEN and CDR2 SYDVKM come from the germline V gene. V was trimmed by 5 bases and J by 2 bases, leaving 11 bases between them. The CDR3 is 14 residues long. This record belongs to a study of beta chain features in type 1 diabetes. The study's findings and limits: Insertions were fewer and deletions more numerous at VDJ junctions in type 1 diabetes patients. Across all four CD4+ subsets, people with type 1 diabetes showed modestly shorter TCRB CDR3s. Cells carrying high TCR expression could end up over-represented when cDNA is sequenced. It was possible that PCR favored shorter templates, equally so in patients and controls.

The chain has TRBV28 and TRBJ2-3, with no clear D. The TCR comes from a woman aged 18-29 years with type 1 diabetes. The sequenced sample was naive CD4+ T cells from blood. DNA of the CDR3: TGTGCCAGCAGTCCCGCTGGGCTCACAGATACGCAGTATTTT. Amino acids: CASSPAGLTDTQYF.